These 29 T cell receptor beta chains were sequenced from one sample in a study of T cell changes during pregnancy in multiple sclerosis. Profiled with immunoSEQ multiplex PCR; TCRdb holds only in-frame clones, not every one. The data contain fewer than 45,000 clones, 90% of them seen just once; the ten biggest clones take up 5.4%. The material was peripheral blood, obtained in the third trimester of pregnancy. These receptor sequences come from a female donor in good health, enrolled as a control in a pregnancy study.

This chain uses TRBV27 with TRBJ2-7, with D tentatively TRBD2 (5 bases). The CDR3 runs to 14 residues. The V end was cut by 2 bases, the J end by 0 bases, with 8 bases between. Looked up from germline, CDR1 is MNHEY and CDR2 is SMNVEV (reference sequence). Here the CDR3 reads CASSLGLHSYEQYF. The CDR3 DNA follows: TGTGCCAGCAGTTTAGGACTGCACTCCTACGAGCAGTACTTC.

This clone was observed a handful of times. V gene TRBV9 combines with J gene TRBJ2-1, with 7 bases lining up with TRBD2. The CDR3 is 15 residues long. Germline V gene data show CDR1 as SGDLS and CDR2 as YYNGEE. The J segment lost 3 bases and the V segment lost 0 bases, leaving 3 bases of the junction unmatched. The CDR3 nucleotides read TGTGCCAGCAGCGTAGGACGGGGGGACTACAATGAGCAGTTCTTC. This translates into CASSVGRGDYNEQFF. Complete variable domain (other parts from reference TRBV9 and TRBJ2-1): DSGVTQTPKHLITATGQRVTLRCSPRSGDLSVYWYQQSLDQGLQFLIQYYNGEERAKGNILERFSAQQFPDLHSELNLSSLELGDSALYFCASSVGRGDYNEQFFGPGTRLTVL.

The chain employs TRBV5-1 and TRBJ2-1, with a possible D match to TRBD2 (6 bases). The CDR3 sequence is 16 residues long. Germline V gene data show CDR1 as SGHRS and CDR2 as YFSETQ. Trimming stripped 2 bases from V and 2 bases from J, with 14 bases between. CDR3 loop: CASSLNEGGAYNEQFF. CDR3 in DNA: TGCGCCAGCAGCTTAAACGAGGGAGGAGCCTACAATGAGCAGTTCTTC.

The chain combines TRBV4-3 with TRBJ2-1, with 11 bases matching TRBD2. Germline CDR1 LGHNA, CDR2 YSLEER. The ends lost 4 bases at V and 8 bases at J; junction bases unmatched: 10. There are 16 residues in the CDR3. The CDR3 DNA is TGCGCCAGCAGCCGAACCGGGACTAGCGGTTTCGATGAGCAGTTCTTC. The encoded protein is CASSRTGTSGFDEQFF.

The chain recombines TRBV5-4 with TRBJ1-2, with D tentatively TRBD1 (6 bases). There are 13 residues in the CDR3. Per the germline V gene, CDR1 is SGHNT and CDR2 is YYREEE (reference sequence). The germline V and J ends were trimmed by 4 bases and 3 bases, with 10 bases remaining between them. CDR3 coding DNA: TGTGCCAGCAGCCCGCCAGGGGACTATGGCTACACCTTC. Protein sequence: CASSPPGDYGYTF.

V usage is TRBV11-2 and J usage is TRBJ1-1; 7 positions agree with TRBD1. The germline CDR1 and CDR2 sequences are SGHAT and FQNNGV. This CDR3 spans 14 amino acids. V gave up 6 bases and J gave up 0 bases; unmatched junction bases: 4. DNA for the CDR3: TGTGCCAGCAGGCAGACAGGGTTGAACACTGAAGCTTTCTTT. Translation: CASRQTGLNTEAFF.

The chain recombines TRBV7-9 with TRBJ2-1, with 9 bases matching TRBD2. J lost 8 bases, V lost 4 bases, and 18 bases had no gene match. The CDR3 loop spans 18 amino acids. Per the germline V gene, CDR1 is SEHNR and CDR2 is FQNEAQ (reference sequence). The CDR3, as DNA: TGTGCCAGCAGCTCCACCCCTATGCGGGGGGGAAGTAGCGATGAGCAGTTCTTC. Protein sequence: CASSSTPMRGGSSDEQFF.

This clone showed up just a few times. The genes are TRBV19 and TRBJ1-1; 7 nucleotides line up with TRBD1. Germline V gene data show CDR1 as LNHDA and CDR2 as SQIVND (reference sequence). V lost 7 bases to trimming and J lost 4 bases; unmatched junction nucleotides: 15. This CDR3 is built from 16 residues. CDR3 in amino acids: CASIPLRQGTGTEAFF. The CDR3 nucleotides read TGTGCCAGTATCCCCCTTCGACAGGGAACGGGCACTGAAGCTTTCTTT.

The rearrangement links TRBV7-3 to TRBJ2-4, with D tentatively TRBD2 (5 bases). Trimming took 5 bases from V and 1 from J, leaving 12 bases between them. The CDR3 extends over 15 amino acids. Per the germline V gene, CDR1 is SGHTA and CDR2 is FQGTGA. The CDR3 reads CASSPGPGAKNIQYF. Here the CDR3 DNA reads TGTGCCAGCAGCCCTGGGCCGGGGGCCAAAAACATTCAGTACTTC.

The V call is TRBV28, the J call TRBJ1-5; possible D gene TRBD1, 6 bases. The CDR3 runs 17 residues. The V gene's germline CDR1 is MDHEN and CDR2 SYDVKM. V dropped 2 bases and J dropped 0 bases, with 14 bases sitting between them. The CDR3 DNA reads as TGTGCCAGCAGTTTAGTGGTGGGGGCCGATAGCAATCAGCCCCAGCATTTT. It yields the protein CASSLVVGADSNQPQHF.

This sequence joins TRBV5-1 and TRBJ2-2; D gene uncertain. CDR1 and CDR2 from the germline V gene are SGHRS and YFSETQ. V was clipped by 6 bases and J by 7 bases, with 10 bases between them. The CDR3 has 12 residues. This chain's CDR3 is CASTTDLGELFF. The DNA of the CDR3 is TGCGCCAGCACCACAGACCTCGGGGAGCTGTTTTTT.

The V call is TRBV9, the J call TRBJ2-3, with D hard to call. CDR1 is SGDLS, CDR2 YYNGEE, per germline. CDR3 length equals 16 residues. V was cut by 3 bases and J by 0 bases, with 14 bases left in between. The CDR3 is CASSARYPNSTDTQYF. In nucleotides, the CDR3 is TGTGCCAGCAGCGCTCGGTACCCGAATAGCACAGATACGCAGTATTTT.

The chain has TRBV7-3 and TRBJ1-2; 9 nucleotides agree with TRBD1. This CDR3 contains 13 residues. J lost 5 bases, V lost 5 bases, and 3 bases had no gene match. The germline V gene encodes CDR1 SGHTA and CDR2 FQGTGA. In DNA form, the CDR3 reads TGTGCCAGCAGCCTCGGACAGGGGTATGGCTACACCTTC. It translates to CASSLGQGYGYTF.

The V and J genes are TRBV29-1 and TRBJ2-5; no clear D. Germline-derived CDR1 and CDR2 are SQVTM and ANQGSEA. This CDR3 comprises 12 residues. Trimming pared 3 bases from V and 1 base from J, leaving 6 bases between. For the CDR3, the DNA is TGCAGCGTTGAGGTGGCCCAAGAGACCCAGTACTTC. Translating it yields CSVEVAQETQYF.

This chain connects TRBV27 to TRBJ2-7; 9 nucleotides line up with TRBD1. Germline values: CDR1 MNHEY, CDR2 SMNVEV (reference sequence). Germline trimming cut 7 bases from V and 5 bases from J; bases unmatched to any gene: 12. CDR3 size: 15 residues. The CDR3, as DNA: TGTGCCAGCACCCTTAACAGGGGGCGGATGGACGAGCAGTACTTC. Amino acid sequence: CASTLNRGRMDEQYF.

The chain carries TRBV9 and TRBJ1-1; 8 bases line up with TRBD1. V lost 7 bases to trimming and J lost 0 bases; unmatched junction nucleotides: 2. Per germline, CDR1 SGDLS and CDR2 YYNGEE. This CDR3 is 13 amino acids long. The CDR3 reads CASDRGVNTEAFF. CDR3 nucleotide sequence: TGTGCCAGCGACAGGGGCGTGAACACTGAAGCTTTCTTT.

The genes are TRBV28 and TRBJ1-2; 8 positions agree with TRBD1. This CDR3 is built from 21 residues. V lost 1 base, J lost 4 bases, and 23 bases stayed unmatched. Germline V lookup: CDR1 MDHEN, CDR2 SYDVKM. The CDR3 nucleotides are TGTGCCAGCAGTTTATCCCTACTATCTGCCGAGCCAGGGGGCGTCCTCTATGGCTACACCTTC. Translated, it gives CASSLSLLSAEPGGVLYGYTF.

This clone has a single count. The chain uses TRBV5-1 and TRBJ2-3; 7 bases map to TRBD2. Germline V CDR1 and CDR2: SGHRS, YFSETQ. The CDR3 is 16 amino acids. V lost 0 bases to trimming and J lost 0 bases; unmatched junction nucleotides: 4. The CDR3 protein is CASSLGLGGSTDTQYF. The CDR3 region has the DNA TGCGCCAGCAGCTTGGGATTGGGGGGGAGCACAGATACGCAGTATTTT.

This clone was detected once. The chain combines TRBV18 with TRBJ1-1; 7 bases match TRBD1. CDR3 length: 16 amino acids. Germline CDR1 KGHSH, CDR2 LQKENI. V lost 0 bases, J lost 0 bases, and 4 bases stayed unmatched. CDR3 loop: CASSPPSGGMNTEAFF. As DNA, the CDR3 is TGTGCCAGCTCACCACCCTCAGGGGGGATGAACACTGAAGCTTTCTTT.

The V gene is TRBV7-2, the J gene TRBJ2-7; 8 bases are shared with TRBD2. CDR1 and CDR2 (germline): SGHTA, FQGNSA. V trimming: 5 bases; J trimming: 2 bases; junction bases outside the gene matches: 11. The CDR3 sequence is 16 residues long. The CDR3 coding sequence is TGTGCCAGCAGCCCGGGAGGGGCAGGTCTCACCTACGAGCAGTACTTC. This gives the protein CASSPGGAGLTYEQYF.

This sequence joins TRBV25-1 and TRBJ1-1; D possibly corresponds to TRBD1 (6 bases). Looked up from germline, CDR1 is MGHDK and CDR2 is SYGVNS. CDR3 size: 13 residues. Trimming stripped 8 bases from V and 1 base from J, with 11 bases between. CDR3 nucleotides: TGTGCCAGCCGATTGACAGGGAACACTGAAGCTTTCTTT. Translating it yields CASRLTGNTEAFF. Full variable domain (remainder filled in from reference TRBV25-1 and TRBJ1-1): EADIYQTPRYLVIGTGKKITLECSQTMGHDKMYWYQQDPGMELHLIHYSYGVNSTEKGDLSSESTVSRIRTEHFPLTLESARPSHTSQYLCASRLTGNTEAFFGQGTRLTVV.

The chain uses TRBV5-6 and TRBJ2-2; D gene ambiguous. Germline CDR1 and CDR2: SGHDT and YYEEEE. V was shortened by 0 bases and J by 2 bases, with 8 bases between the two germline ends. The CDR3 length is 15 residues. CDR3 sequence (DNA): TGTGCCAGCAGCTTGGGGCAGTTAAACACCGGGGAGCTGTTTTTT. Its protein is CASSLGQLNTGELFF.

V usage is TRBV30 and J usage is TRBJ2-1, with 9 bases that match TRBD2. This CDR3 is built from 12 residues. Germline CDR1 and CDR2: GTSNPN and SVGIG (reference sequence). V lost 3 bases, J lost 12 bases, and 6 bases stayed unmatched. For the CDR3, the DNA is TGTGCCTGGAGCCTTAGCGGGAGCAGGCAGTTCTTC. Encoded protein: CAWSLSGSRQFF. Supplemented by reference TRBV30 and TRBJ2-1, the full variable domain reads SQTIHQWPATLVQPVGSPLSLECTVEGTSNPNLYWYRQAAGRGLQLLFYSVGIGQISSEVPQNLSASRPQDRQFILSSKKLLLSDSGFYLCAWSLSGSRQFFGPGTRLTVL.

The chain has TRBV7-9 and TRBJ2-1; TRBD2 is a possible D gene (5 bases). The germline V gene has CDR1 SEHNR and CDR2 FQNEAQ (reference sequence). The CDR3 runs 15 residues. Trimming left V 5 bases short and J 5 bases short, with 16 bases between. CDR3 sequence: CASSHSIDGDNEQFF. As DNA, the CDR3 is TGTGCCAGCAGCCATTCGATCGACGGGGACAATGAGCAGTTCTTC.

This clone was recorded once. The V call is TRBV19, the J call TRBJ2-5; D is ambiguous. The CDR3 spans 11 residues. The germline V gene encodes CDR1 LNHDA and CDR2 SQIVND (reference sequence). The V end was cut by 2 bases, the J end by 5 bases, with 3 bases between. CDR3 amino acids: CASSISETQYF. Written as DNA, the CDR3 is TGTGCCAGTAGTATATCTGAGACCCAGTACTTC.

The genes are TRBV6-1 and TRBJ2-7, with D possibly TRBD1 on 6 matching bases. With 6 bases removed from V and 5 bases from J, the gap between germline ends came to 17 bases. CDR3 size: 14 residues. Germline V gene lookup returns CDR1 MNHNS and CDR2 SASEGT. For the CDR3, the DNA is TGTGCCAGCAGACGGACAGACATCTCTGACGAGCAGTACTTC. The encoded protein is CASRRTDISDEQYF.

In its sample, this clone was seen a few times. The CDR3 DNA reads TGCGCCAGCTCCGGGACACTGAACTACGAGCAGTACTTC. This gives the protein CASSGTLNYEQYF. J is TRBJ2-7 and V is TRBV10-1, with D maybe TRBD1 (6 bases). The CDR3 runs 13 residues. Trimming took off 8 bases at V and 3 bases at J, with 14 bases between the two ends. Per germline, CDR1 WNHNN and CDR2 SYGVQD (reference sequence).

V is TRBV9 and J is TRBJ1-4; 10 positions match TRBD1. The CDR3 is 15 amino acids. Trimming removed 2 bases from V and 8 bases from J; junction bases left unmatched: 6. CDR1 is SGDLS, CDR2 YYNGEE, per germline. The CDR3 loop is CASSVTGTGVEKLFF. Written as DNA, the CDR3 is TGTGCCAGCAGCGTGACCGGGACAGGGGTAGAAAAACTGTTTTTT.

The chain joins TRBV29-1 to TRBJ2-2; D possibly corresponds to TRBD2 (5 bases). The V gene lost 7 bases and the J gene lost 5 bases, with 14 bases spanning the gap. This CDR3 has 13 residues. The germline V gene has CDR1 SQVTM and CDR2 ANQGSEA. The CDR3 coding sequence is TGCAGCGGTTACGAGGGAGTGACCGGGGAGCTGTTTTTT. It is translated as CSGYEGVTGELFF.